The present TCR beta chain was sequenced within a study of blood T cells in healthy people across ages. Extracted total RNA amounted to at least 5.5 micrograms for each sample. Sample-barcoded 5' priming and a J-beta primer mix drove a second PCR of roughly 7 to 11 cycles. MiXCR, run by TCRdb on the 5' RACE reads, gives a single entry per CDR3 protein. Of some 940,000 distinct CDR3 sequences listed, under 35% were seen once; the top ten hold more than 8.5%. The CDR3 is 16 amino acids. V dropped 1 base and J dropped 2; count of bases not matched to a gene: 5. CDR1 SGHTA and CDR2 FQGNSA come from the germline V gene. This clonotype was detected many times. This sample was also put to use in a study of T cells of mothers and their children.

Sequenced: blood. This chain uses TRBV7-2 with TRBJ2-5; 9 positions match TRBD2. The source of this sequence is a woman in her thirties or forties in good health. CDR3 bases: TGTGCCAGCAGCTTAGAGGCGGGGGGGCCTCAAGAGACCCAGTACTTC. It translates to CASSLEAGGPQETQYF.